These T cell receptor beta chains were read from a single sample in a study of cytomegalovirus exposure and HLA in healthy donors. The protocol was immunoSEQ multiplex PCR, while the TCRdb copy is restricted to in-frame clones and leaves out a portion. Of about 140,000 clones listed, around 75% are singletons. Sequenced sample: PBMCs. Source of these receptors: a man between 35 and 55 years old in good health and CMV-seronegative. Both conserved end residues are part of each CDR3. The D gene is left open where the match is weak. Clone size is stated in some rows and not others, as once, few, many or a class when expanded.

CDR3aa	CDR3nt	abundance	d_gene	v_gene	j_gene
CASSLSVYGSPLHF	TGTGCCAGCAGCTTGAGCGTTTACGGTTCACCCCTCCACTTT	few	-	TRBV7-3	TRBJ1-6
CASSWDRGLPYEQYF	TGTGCCAGCAGCTGGGACAGGGGGTTACCCTACGAGCAGTACTTC	-	TRBD1	TRBV27	TRBJ2-7
CASSFQNGRQGARDNEKLFF	TGTGCCAGCAGTTTCCAAAATGGTAGACAGGGGGCTAGGGATAATGAAAAACTGTTTTTT	-	TRBD1	TRBV27	TRBJ1-4
CASSWGRVQQFF	TGTGCCAGCAGCTGGGGCAGGGTTCAGCAGTTCTTC	-	-	TRBV7-9	TRBJ2-1
CASSWTLAGITAQYF	TGTGCCAGCAGCTGGACACTAGCGGGCATCACAGCCCAGTACTTC	-	TRBD2	TRBV5-8	TRBJ2-5
CASTGLAGTDTQYF	TGCGCCAGCACTGGACTAGCGGGCACAGATACGCAGTATTTT	-	TRBD2	TRBV5-1	TRBJ2-3
CASSPGQGTDTQYF	TGTGCCAGCAGCCCGGGACAGGGCACAGATACGCAGTATTTT	-	TRBD1	TRBV27	TRBJ2-3
CASTQGASTSDTQYF	TGTGCCAGCACCCAGGGCGCATCGACCTCAGATACGCAGTATTTT	-	-	TRBV6-5	TRBJ2-3
CASSSSRGGETQYF	TGTGCCAGCAGTTCCTCCCGGGGAGGAGAGACCCAGTACTTC	-	-	TRBV6-6	TRBJ2-5
CASSPRAQGFDEQFF	TGTGCCAGCAGCCCCCGGGCACAGGGGTTCGATGAGCAGTTCTTC	once	TRBD1	TRBV9	TRBJ2-1
CASTDSTYEQYF	TGTGCCAGCACTGACAGTACCTACGAGCAGTACTTC	-	-	TRBV7-9	TRBJ2-7
CASNHAGLSYNEQFF	TGTGCCAGCAACCACGCCGGACTCTCCTACAATGAGCAGTTCTTC	-	-	TRBV5-5	TRBJ2-1
CASSKAKQGKVNEQFF	TGTGCCAGCAGCAAAGCGAAACAGGGGAAAGTCAATGAGCAGTTCTTC	few	-	TRBV21-1	TRBJ2-1
CASSQDYETGWFNYGYTF	TGTGCCAGCAGCCAAGATTATGAGACAGGATGGTTTAACTATGGCTACACCTTC	-	-	TRBV4-2	TRBJ1-2
CASSWTGAEQYF	TGTGCCAGCAGCTGGACAGGGGCCGAGCAGTACTTC	-	TRBD1	TRBV11-2	TRBJ2-7
CASSVATSDTQYF	TGTGCCAGCAGCGTTGCGACATCAGATACGCAGTATTTT	-	-	TRBV9	TRBJ2-3